This T cell receptor (beta chain) comes out of a study of blood T cells in healthy people across ages. Whole-study results and caveats: Investigators viewed diversity estimates from one million T cells as underestimates, the study reported. Per million T cells, the diversity of TCR beta decreased roughly linearly as age advanced.

This CDR3 is 13 amino acids long. Germline CDR1 SQVTM, CDR2 ANQGSEA. Trimming removed 6 bases from V and 4 bases from J, with 13 bases in between. Together with a sample-barcoded 5' primer, a J-beta primer mix was included in a second PCR lasting roughly 6 to 12 cycles. TCRdb reanalysed the 5' RACE reads using MiXCR and keeps one entry per CDR3 protein. In the table there are 1.4 million or so distinct CDR3 sequences, roughly 43% of which are singletons. A word on this clonotype: Its antigen is as yet unknown.

Healthy Caucasian individuals from Russia aged about 6 to 90 served as donors. Each sample had at least 6 million PBMCs isolated. This rearrangement joins TRBV29-1 to TRBJ1-5, with unresolved D. The sample was blood. This sequence was found in a woman aged 18 to 35 in good health. In nucleotides, the CDR3 is TGCAGCGTCCGTGTGGATGGGAATCAGCCCCAGCATTTT. This translates into CSVRVDGNQPQHF.